This TCR beta chain was identified in a study of graft-versus-host responses after intestinal transplantation. Study details: Transplant recipients had multivisceral, liver-intestinal, or isolated intestinal grafts. Tacrolimus plus steroids were given to all recipients for about 3 years, preceded by anti-thymocyte globulin induction.

Findings of the study overall: Researchers found GvH clones in recipient marrow, and some showed up first in ileum or blood.

Libraries were prepared by immunoSEQ multiplex PCR; TCRdb keeps only in-frame clonotypes and omits some of them. Altogether under 85,000 clones are present, about 94% being singletons, with the ten largest covering around 0.53%. In germline, CDR1 is KGHSH, CDR2 LQKENI. The CDR3 loop spans 14 amino acids. Trimming took 10 bases from V and 2 from J, leaving 15 bases between them. With respect to this clone: The antigen is unknown.

The chain carries TRBV18 and TRBJ2-1, with D possibly matching TRBD2 (6 bases). Sequenced material: unstimulated CD8+ T cells sorted from spleen or lymph node cells, taken before intestinal transplant. The sequence was obtained from a human donor who received an intestinal transplant. CDR3 bases: TGTGCCACCTTCGGGACTCCGACCTACAATGAGCAGTTCTTC. As protein: CATFGTPTYNEQFF.